The 28 T cell receptor beta chains below come from one sample, sequenced in a study of early stage breast cancer tumors. The protocol was immunoSEQ multiplex PCR, while the TCRdb copy is restricted to in-frame clones and leaves out a portion. This sample has about 9,600 clones, with 64% found just once. The source material was breast tumor tissue. The receptors here all came from a person aged 55 to 75 with breast cancer.

There are a few counts of this clone. The V call is TRBV21-1, the J call TRBJ2-7. TRBV21-1 is described as a pseudogene. CDR3 size: 17 residues. The CDR3: CASSLRRQRIVPRQEYF. DNA of the CDR3: TGTGCCAGCAGCCTTAGAAGACAAAGGATAGTACCTAGACAAGAGTACTTC.

This clone was seen a few times. The chain couples TRBV9 to TRBJ1-2, with 10 bases that match TRBD1. Germline values: CDR1 SGDLS, CDR2 YYNGEE. With 0 bases clipped from V and 7 bases from J, the junction kept 3 bases outside the gene matches. The CDR3 loop spans 14 amino acids. The CDR3 region has the DNA TGTGCCAGCAGCGTAGGACAGGGGGCTAGTGGCTACACCTTC. Protein: CASSVGQGASGYTF.

The chain employs TRBV29-1 and TRBJ2-1, with D possibly matching TRBD1 (6 bases). CDR3 length equals 12 residues. The V end lost 7 bases, the J end lost 9 bases, and 16 bases lay between the germline ends. From germline, CDR1 is SQVTM and CDR2 ANQGSEA. In DNA form, the CDR3 reads TGCAGCGCCCCCCTCCAGGGGACTGAGCAGTTCTTC. Amino acids: CSAPLQGTEQFF.

This clone is medium-sized. The J gene is TRBJ1-6, the V gene TRBV5-6; 8 bases map to TRBD1. This CDR3 spans 14 amino acids. From germline, CDR1 is SGHDT and CDR2 YYEEEE. V gave up 4 bases and J gave up 7 bases; unmatched junction bases: 4. DNA of the CDR3: TGTGCCAGCAGCCGGACAGGGTGGAATTCACCCCTCCACTTT. This codes for CASSRTGWNSPLHF.

The chain joins TRBV13 to TRBJ2-4; 14 nucleotides line up with TRBD2. From germline, CDR1 is PRHDT and CDR2 FYEKMQ (reference sequence). The CDR3 consists of 18 residues. Trimming at V came to 0 bases and at J to 6 bases, leaving 7 bases not matched to a gene. The CDR3 loop is CASSLGGLAGGRLNIQYF. DNA of the CDR3: TGTGCCAGCAGCTTAGGAGGACTAGCGGGGGGCAGATTAAACATTCAGTACTTC.

This clone was seen a few times. The genes are TRBV6-1 and TRBJ2-7; 12 bases line up with TRBD1. Germline CDR1 MNHNS, CDR2 SASEGT. V trimming: 4 bases; J trimming: 2 bases; junction bases outside the gene matches: 6. The CDR3 contains 16 residues. The CDR3 nucleotides are TGTGCCAGCAGTGTATATGGGACAGGGGGCCCCTACGAGCAGTACTTC. This encodes CASSVYGTGGPYEQYF.

The chain joins TRBV7-9 to TRBJ2-7; TRBD1 aligns across 11 bases. The CDR3 spans 15 residues. Per germline, CDR1 SEHNR and CDR2 FQNEAQ (reference sequence). With V trimmed by 5 bases and J by 3 bases, 6 bases remained unmatched. In DNA form, the CDR3 reads TGTGCCAGCAGCGTGGGGACAGGGGGGGTCTACGAGCAGTACTTC. This codes for CASSVGTGGVYEQYF.

CDR3 sequence: CASSLEAGYNEQFF. CDR3 coding DNA: TGCGCCAGCAGCTTGGAAGCGGGGTACAATGAGCAGTTCTTC. V usage is TRBV5-1 and J usage is TRBJ2-1, with 7 bases aligning to TRBD2. V trimming: 0 bases; J trimming: 4 bases; junction bases outside the gene matches: 1. Germline values: CDR1 SGHRS, CDR2 YFSETQ. CDR3 size: 14 residues.

This clone showed up just a few times. The chain links TRBV21-1 to TRBJ2-7; TRBD2 is the table's D call, not checked against the DNA. TRBV21-1 is a pseudogene. The CDR3 spans 13 residues. The CDR3 protein is CPSVGQPGGEQYF. In nucleotides, the CDR3 is TGTCCATCCGTGGGTCAGCCGGGAGGTGAGCAGTACTTC.

This clone was recorded a few times. The chain employs TRBV2 and TRBJ1-2; TRBD1 aligns across 8 bases. CDR3 length: 19 residues. J lost 3 bases, V lost 4 bases, and 19 bases had no gene match. Germline V gene lookup returns CDR1 SNHLY and CDR2 FYNNEI. The CDR3 here is CASSGPLGGQATTYYGYTF. CDR3 in DNA: TGTGCCAGCAGTGGTCCCCTTGGGGGACAGGCGACCACCTACTATGGCTACACCTTC.

The chain is built from TRBV19 and TRBJ1-2; D not certain. The CDR3 length is 13 residues. With 6 bases removed from V and 2 bases from J, the gap between germline ends came to 10 bases. Germline V CDR1 and CDR2: LNHDA, SQIVND (reference sequence). The CDR3 protein is CASSLRENYGYTF. CDR3 sequence (DNA): TGTGCCAGTAGCCTAAGGGAGAACTATGGCTACACCTTC.

The rearrangement joins TRBV7-9 to TRBJ2-1; perhaps TRBD2 as D (5 bases). This CDR3 has 13 amino acids. Germline V gene lookup returns CDR1 SEHNR and CDR2 FQNEAQ (reference sequence). Trimming pared 0 bases from V and 5 bases from J, leaving 5 bases between. The CDR3 loop reads CASSLAGNNEQFF. The CDR3, as DNA: TGTGCCAGCAGCTTAGCCGGGAACAATGAGCAGTTCTTC.

The J gene is TRBJ1-6, the V gene TRBV10-2; weak D call: TRBD1 (5 bases). This CDR3 is 12 amino acids long. In germline, CDR1 is WSHSY, CDR2 SAAADI. Trimming pared 4 bases from V and 10 bases from J, leaving 8 bases between. The CDR3 spells CASSVEGSPLHF. DNA for the CDR3: TGCGCCAGCAGTGTCGAGGGGTCACCCCTCCACTTT.

The chain employs TRBV6-5 and TRBJ2-3, with 10 bases identical to TRBD1. The germline gives CDR1 MNHEY, CDR2 SVGAGI. The CDR3 consists of 15 residues. Trimming cost V 6 bases and J 11 bases; bases outside gene matches: 14. The CDR3 DNA sequence: TGTGCCAGCAGCCTGACAGGGGGCGCGCGGCGCGAGCAGTATTTT. It codes for CASSLTGGARREQYF.

The chain uses TRBV5-1 and TRBJ2-2, with 9 bases aligning to TRBD2. With 0 bases clipped from V and 6 bases from J, the junction kept 6 bases outside the gene matches. This CDR3 is built from 16 residues. The V gene's germline CDR1 is SGHRS and CDR2 YFSETQ. The CDR3 protein is CASSLGSGGASGELFF. CDR3 nucleotides: TGCGCCAGCAGCTTGGGTAGCGGGGGAGCCTCCGGGGAGCTGTTTTTT.

The chain employs TRBV2 and TRBJ2-1, with TRBD2 identical over 12 bases. The CDR3 totals 18 residues. Per the germline V gene, CDR1 is SNHLY and CDR2 is FYNNEI. V lost 4 bases, J lost 4 bases, and 11 bases stayed unmatched. The CDR3 sequence is CASSAGAETSGRYNEQFF. The CDR3 DNA follows: TGTGCCAGCAGTGCGGGCGCGGAGACTAGCGGGAGATACAATGAGCAGTTCTTC.

This chain joins TRBV7-8 and TRBJ2-3, with a weak D call TRBD1 (6 bases). From germline, CDR1 is SGHVS and CDR2 FQNEAQ. The CDR3 covers 15 residues. With 2 bases removed from V and 5 bases from J, the gap between germline ends came to 14 bases. This chain's CDR3 is CASSLRGGGGDTQYF. Written as DNA, the CDR3 is TGTGCCAGCAGCTTAAGAGGGGGTGGGGGAGATACGCAGTATTTT. The full variable domain, in which reference TRBV7-8 and TRBJ2-3 provide the parts outside the CDR3, is GAGVSQSPRYKVAKRGQDVALRCDPISGHVSLFWYQQALGQGPEFLTYFQNEAQLDKSGLPSDRFFAERPEGSVSTLKIQRTQQEDSAVYLCASSLRGGGGDTQYFGPGTRLTVL.

This clone was counted between two and nine times. The V and J genes are TRBV10-3 and TRBJ2-1; D uncertain. V gave up 8 bases and J gave up 6 bases, with 11 bases separating them. The CDR3 contains 12 residues. Germline CDR1 reads ENHRY; CDR2 reads SYGVKD. The CDR3 region has the DNA TGTGCCATCGGGTACGAAGGCAATGAGCAGTTCTTC. This sequence encodes CAIGYEGNEQFF.

The chain uses TRBV28 and TRBJ1-2; 8 bases match TRBD1. The J segment lost 6 bases and the V segment lost 0 bases, leaving 6 bases of the junction unmatched. The CDR3 runs 15 residues. Germline lookup yields CDR1 MDHEN and CDR2 SYDVKM. The CDR3 sequence: CASSLWDREIHGYTF. CDR3 coding DNA: TGTGCCAGCAGTTTATGGGACAGGGAAATCCATGGCTACACCTTC.

This sequence joins TRBV5-6 and TRBJ2-3; 7 positions agree with TRBD1. This CDR3 has 13 residues. The trim removed 4 bases at V and 11 bases at J, leaving 10 bases unmatched. The germline CDR1 and CDR2 sequences are SGHDT and YYEEEE. The CDR3 loop reads CASSLQRQGKQYF. CDR3 coding DNA: TGTGCCAGCAGCCTCCAAAGACAGGGAAAGCAGTATTTT. The full variable domain, its missing parts supplied by reference TRBV5-6 and TRBJ2-3, is DAGVTQSPTHLIKTRGQQVTLRCSPKSGHDTVSWYQQALGQGPQFIFQYYEEEERQRGNFPDRFSGHQFPNYSSELNVNALLLGDSALYLCASSLQRQGKQYFGPGTRLTVL.

V gene TRBV9 combines with J gene TRBJ1-5; D is ambiguous. CDR3 size: 14 residues. The V and J ends lost 0 bases and 7 bases respectively, with 11 bases between them. In germline, CDR1 is SGDLS, CDR2 YYNGEE. The chain's CDR3 is CASSVGSESQPQHF. DNA of the CDR3: TGTGCCAGCAGCGTAGGATCAGAATCACAGCCCCAGCATTTT.

This chain uses TRBV29-1 with TRBJ2-1; 7 bases are shared with TRBD1. The junction had 9 bases not matched to a gene; V was cut back by 7 bases and J by 0 bases. The CDR3 has 15 amino acids. CDR1 is SQVTM, CDR2 ANQGSEA, per germline. The CDR3 here is CSASGGPSSYNEQFF. The CDR3 DNA is TGCAGCGCCTCAGGGGGACCGAGCTCCTACAATGAGCAGTTCTTC.

The V call is TRBV4-1, the J call TRBJ1-3; D unclear. The V gene lost 4 bases and the J gene lost 8 bases, with 12 bases spanning the gap. The CDR3 covers 13 residues. The germline CDR1 and CDR2 sequences are MGHRA and YSYEKL. The CDR3 coding sequence is TGCGCCAGCAGCCCGGTAGGGAGTTACACCATATATTTT. Its translation: CASSPVGSYTIYF.

V usage is TRBV9 and J usage is TRBJ2-1, with no clear D. The CDR3 has 11 amino acids. Germline-derived CDR1 and CDR2 are SGDLS and YYNGEE. Trimming removed 0 bases from V and 10 bases from J, with 5 bases in between. The CDR3 loop reads CASSVGYEQFF. As DNA, the CDR3 is TGTGCCAGCAGCGTAGGTTACGAGCAGTTCTTC.

This clone was recorded a few times. V gene TRBV7-9 combines with J gene TRBJ1-5; 7 nucleotides agree with TRBD1. V shed 0 bases, J shed 0 bases, and the junction held 5 bases outside the gene matches. Germline-derived CDR1 and CDR2 are SEHNR and FQNEAQ (reference sequence). The CDR3 loop spans 17 amino acids. This CDR3 is CASSLAGGQFSNQPQHF. Written as DNA, the CDR3 is TGTGCCAGCAGCTTAGCTGGGGGACAGTTTAGCAATCAGCCCCAGCATTTT.

The CDR3: CASSGILAGGVEELFF. CDR3 bases: TGTGCCAGCAGTGGAATACTAGCGGGAGGAGTGGAGGAGCTGTTTTTT. The rearrangement joins TRBV27 to TRBJ2-2, with 12 bases lining up with TRBD2. The CDR3 is 16 amino acids. Unmatched junction bases numbered 11, after V lost 5 bases and J lost 10 bases. Germline CDR1 is MNHEY and CDR2 is SMNVEV (reference sequence).

This clone has just a few counts. For the CDR3, the DNA is TGCGCCAGCAGCTTGATGGGAACATTAGAAGAGACCCAGTACTTC. This codes for CASSLMGTLEETQYF. This chain joins TRBV5-1 and TRBJ2-5; D remains ambiguous. V was cut by 1 base and J by 3 bases, with 13 bases left in between. CDR1 and CDR2 from the germline V gene are SGHRS and YFSETQ. This CDR3 region has 15 residues.

This clone has only a few counts. The chain joins TRBV6-1 to TRBJ1-4; 8 bases are a match to TRBD1. The CDR3 is 14 amino acids. CDR1 and CDR2 (germline): MNHNS, SASEGT. The J segment lost 8 bases and the V segment lost 7 bases, leaving 9 bases of the junction unmatched. The CDR3 protein is CASIKDRAREKLFF. In nucleotides, the CDR3 is TGTGCCAGCATTAAGGACAGGGCCCGGGAAAAACTGTTTTTT.